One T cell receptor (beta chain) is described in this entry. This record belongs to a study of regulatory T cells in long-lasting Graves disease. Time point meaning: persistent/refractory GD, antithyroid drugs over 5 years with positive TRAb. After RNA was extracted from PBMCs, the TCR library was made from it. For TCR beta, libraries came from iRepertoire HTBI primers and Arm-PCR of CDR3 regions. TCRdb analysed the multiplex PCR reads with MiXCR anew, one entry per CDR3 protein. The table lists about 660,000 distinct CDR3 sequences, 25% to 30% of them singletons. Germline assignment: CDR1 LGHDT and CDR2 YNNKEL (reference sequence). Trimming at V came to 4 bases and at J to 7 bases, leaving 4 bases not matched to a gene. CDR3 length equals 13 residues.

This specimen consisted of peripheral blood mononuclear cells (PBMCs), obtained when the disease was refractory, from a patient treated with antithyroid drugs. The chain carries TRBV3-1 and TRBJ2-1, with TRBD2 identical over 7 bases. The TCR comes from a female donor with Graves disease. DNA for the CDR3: TGTGCCAGCAGCCCTAGCGGAAGGAATGAGCAGTTCTTC. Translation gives CASSPSGRNEQFF.